The 6 T cell receptor beta chains below come from one sample, sequenced in a study of T-cell reconstitution after alpha-beta-depleted transplantation in children. This sample's TCRbeta library carried unique molecular identifier barcodes. TCRdb ran MiXCR on the PCR reads and lists one entry per CDR3 protein. The table shows approximately 110,000 distinct CDR3 sequences, with approximately 22% occurring only once. The source was PBMCs, mostly from graft donor cells, collected 180 days after TCRalphabeta/CD19-depleted stem cell transplant. The receptors stem from a male patient aged 2 to 9 who had a stem cell transplant for chronic granulomatous disease, so the T cells may come from the graft donor.

The chain carries TRBV9 and TRBJ2-7; D is undetermined. Trimming pared 0 bases from V and 2 bases from J, leaving 12 bases between. Germline CDR1 is SGDLS and CDR2 is YYNGEE. This CDR3 has 15 amino acids. The CDR3 coding sequence is TGTGCCAGCAGCGTAGGTCTGGGCAGCACCTACGAGCAGTACTTC. Translating gives CASSVGLGSTYEQYF.

This clonotype was observed a handful of times. V gene TRBV20-1 combines with J gene TRBJ2-3; 8 positions match TRBD1. After removal of 6 bases from V and 5 bases from J, the junction contained 7 bases not matched to a gene. The CDR3 totals 13 residues. Germline CDR1 DFQATT, CDR2 SNEGSKA (reference sequence). The CDR3 DNA reads TGCAGTGCCTCGGACAGGGTAGGAGATACGCAGTATTTT. Translation: CSASDRVGDTQYF.

This clonotype has more than one count but fewer than ten. DNA for the CDR3: TGTGCCAGCAGTTTAGCGCCACTAGCGGGGTACAACGGGGAGCTGTTTTTT. Translated, it gives CASSLAPLAGYNGELFF. This chain connects TRBV12-3 or TRBV12-4 to TRBJ2-2; the match to TRBD2 covers 10 bases. J gave up 7 bases and V 0 bases, and 8 bases lay outside the gene matches. There are 17 residues in the CDR3.

The sample holds many counts of this clonotype. This chain joins TRBV29-1 and TRBJ2-3; 7 nucleotides match TRBD1. CDR1 and CDR2 (germline): SQVTM, ANQGSEA. The CDR3 sequence is 12 residues long. The CDR3 nucleotides are TGCAGTTGGGGACAGTTCACAGATACGCAGTATTTT. Protein: CSWGQFTDTQYF.

The rearrangement joins TRBV7-8 to TRBJ2-3; D remains unclear. The CDR3 totals 14 residues. Trimming cost V 1 base and J 3 bases, with 8 bases left between them. Germline V gives CDR1 SGHVS, CDR2 FQNEAQ. In DNA, the CDR3 is TGTGCCAGCAGCTTAGTGTGGTTAACAGATACGCAGTATTTT. It yields the protein CASSLVWLTDTQYF. The full variable domain, completed using reference TRBV7-8 and TRBJ2-3, is GAGVSQSPRYKVAKRGQDVALRCDPISGHVSLFWYQQALGQGPEFLTYFQNEAQLDKSGLPSDRFFAERPEGSVSTLKIQRTQQEDSAVYLCASSLVWLTDTQYFGPGTRLTVL.

The chain employs TRBV28 and TRBJ2-1; weak D call: TRBD2 (6 bases). The germline gives CDR1 MDHEN, CDR2 SYDVKM. Deletions cut 4 bases from V and 4 bases from J, with 17 bases between. The CDR3 sequence is 16 residues long. CDR3: CASSYLLAPLYNEQFF. For the CDR3, the DNA is TGTGCCAGCAGTTATCTTCTAGCGCCTTTATACAATGAGCAGTTCTTC. Together with reference TRBV28 and TRBJ2-1, the CDR3 gives the full variable domain: DVKVTQSSRYLVKRTGEKVFLECVQDMDHENMFWYRQDPGLGLRLIYFSYDVKMKEKGDIPEGYSVSREKKERFSLILESASTNQTSMYLCASSYLLAPLYNEQFFGPGTRLTVL.